The sequence of this TCR beta chain was determined in a study of blood T cell repertoires in COVID-19. Trimming left V 5 bases short and J 0 bases short, with 23 bases between. The CDR3 has 20 amino acids. The germline CDR1 and CDR2 sequences are MNHEY and SMNVEV (reference sequence). Authors' methods: Reference gene primers were amplified, and this amplification served to estimate nucleated cell counts. The method was immunoSEQ multiplex PCR; TCRdb's version includes in-frame clones alone and lacks a portion of them. That table gives V, J and clone size, and the DNA gave D and trimming. The profile shows 200,000 to 300,000 clones, roughly 86% of them singletons. This clone was picked up one time. Individuals drawn from 20 to 30 US areas were about 18 to 100 years old. Participant-given clinical history determined each cohort assignment.

The genes are TRBV27 and TRBJ2-6, with D perhaps matching TRBD1 (6 bases). The origin of this receptor is a woman aged 50 to 60 who had recovered from COVID-19. Sequencing input: PBMCs or T cells enriched from blood (not recorded which). The CDR3 is CASSGQTPGHPPSGANVLTF. In nucleotides, the CDR3 is TGTGCCAGCAGTGGTCAGACGCCGGGACATCCTCCCTCTGGGGCCAACGTCCTGACTTTC.